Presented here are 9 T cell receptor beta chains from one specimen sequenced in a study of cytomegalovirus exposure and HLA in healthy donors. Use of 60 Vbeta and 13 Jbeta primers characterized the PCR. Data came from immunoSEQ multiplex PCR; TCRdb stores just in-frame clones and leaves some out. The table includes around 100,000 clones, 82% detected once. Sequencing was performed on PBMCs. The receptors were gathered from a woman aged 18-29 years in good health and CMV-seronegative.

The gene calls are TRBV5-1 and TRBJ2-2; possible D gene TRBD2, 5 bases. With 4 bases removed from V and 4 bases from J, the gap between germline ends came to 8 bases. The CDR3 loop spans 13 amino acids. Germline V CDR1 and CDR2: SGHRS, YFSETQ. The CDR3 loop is CASSPGFTGELFF. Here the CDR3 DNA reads TGCGCCAGCAGCCCGGGATTCACCGGGGAGCTGTTTTTT.

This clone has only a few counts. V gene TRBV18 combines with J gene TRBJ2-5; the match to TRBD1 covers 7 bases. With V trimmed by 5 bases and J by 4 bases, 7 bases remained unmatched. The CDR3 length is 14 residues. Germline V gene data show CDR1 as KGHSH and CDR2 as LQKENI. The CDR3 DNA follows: TGTGCCAGCTCATACGACAGGGCGGGAGAGACCCAGTACTTC. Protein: CASSYDRAGETQYF.

CDR3 bases: TGTGCCGCTGGGCCCAGAGACATTCAGTACTTC. It yields the protein CAAGPRDIQYF. The rearrangement links TRBV10-3 to TRBJ2-4; D call uncertain. Trimming pared 11 bases from V and 8 bases from J, leaving 13 bases between. The length of the CDR3 is 11 residues. CDR1 and CDR2 from the germline V gene are ENHRY and SYGVKD.

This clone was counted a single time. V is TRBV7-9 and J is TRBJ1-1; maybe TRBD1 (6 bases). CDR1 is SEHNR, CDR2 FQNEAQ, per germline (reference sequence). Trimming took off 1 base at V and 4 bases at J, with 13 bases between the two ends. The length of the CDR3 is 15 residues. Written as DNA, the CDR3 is TGTGCCAGCAGCTTAGGAAACCAGGGGTCCACTGAAGCTTTCTTT. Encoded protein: CASSLGNQGSTEAFF.

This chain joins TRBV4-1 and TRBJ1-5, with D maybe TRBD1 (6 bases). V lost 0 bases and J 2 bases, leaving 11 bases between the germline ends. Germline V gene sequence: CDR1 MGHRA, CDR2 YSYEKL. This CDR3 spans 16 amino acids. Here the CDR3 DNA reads TGCGCCAGCAGCCAAGAGGGGGCGTTGGGCAATCAGCCCCAGCATTTT. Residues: CASSQEGALGNQPQHF.

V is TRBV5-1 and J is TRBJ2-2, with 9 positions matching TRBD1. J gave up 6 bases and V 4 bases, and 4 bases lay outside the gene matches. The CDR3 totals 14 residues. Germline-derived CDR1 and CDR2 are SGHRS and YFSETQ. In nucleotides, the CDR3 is TGCGCCAGCAGCAGTCGACAGGGGGCCGGGGAGCTGTTTTTT. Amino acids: CASSSRQGAGELFF.

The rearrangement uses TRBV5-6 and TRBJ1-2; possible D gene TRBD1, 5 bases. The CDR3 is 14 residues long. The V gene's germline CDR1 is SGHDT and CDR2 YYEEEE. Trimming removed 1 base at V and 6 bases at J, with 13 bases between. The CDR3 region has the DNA TGTGCCAGCAGCTTGCTGACAGTACGCCATGGCTACACCTTC. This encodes CASSLLTVRHGYTF.

CDR3 loop: CASSLQGAEKLFF. The CDR3 coding sequence is TGTGCCAGCAGCTTGCAGGGTGCGGAAAAACTGTTTTTT. The V and J genes are TRBV5-5 and TRBJ1-4; D perhaps matches TRBD1 (5 bases). CDR3 size: 13 residues. Germline CDR1 reads SGHKS; CDR2 reads YYEKEE (reference sequence). V was pared by 1 base and J by 8 bases, with 9 bases between.

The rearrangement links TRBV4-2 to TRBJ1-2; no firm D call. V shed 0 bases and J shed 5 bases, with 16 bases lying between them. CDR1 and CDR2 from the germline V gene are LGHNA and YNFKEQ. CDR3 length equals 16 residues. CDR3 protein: CASSQEAFLSGYGYTF. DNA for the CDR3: TGTGCCAGCAGCCAAGAGGCCTTCCTTTCGGGTTATGGCTACACCTTC.